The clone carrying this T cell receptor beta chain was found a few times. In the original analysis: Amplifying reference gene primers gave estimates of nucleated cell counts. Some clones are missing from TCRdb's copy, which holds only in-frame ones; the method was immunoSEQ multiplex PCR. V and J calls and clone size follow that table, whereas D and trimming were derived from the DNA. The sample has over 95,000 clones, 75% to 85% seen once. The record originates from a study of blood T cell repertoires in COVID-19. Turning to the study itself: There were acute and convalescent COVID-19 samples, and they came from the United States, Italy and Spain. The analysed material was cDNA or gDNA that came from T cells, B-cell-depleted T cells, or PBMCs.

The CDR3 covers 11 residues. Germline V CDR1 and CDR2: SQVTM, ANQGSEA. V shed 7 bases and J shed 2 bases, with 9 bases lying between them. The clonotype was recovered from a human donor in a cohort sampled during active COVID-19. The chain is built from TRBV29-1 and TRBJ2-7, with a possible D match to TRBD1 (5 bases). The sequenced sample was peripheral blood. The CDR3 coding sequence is TGCAGCGCAATCAGGGCCTACGAGCAGTACTTC. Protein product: CSAIRAYEQYF.